This T cell receptor beta chain derives from a study of beta chain features in type 1 diabetes. Study-wide background: Cell yields, age and gender were similar between patients and healthy donors.

Once sorted, every population was more than 95% pure. Trimming took off 0 bases at V and 5 bases at J, with 10 bases between the two ends. CDR1 and CDR2 (germline): MNHNY, SVGAGI (reference sequence). CDR3 length: 14 residues. The whole isolated RNA underwent reverse transcription, so sequencing captured expressed TCRB transcripts. Measured with immunoSEQ multiplex PCR; TCRdb has only the in-frame clones, and not every one. The table records hundreds of thousands of clones, about a sixth of them present only once. For this clone: Its specificity is unknown.

Study-level points and caveats: The study found moderately but significantly shorter TCRB CDR3s in all four CD4+ subsets of Type 1 diabetes patients. Within patients, naive, central memory and Treg TCRB repertoires seemed more similar than within healthy donors.

The TCR comes from a woman between 18 and 30 years old in good health. Sequencing was performed on naive CD4+ T cells from blood. The chain uses TRBV6-6 and TRBJ2-5; D is possibly TRBD1 or TRBD2 (5 bases each). The CDR3 bases are TGTGCCAGCAGTTACTCAGGGTGGGGGGAGACCCAGTACTTC. Translation gives CASSYSGWGETQYF.